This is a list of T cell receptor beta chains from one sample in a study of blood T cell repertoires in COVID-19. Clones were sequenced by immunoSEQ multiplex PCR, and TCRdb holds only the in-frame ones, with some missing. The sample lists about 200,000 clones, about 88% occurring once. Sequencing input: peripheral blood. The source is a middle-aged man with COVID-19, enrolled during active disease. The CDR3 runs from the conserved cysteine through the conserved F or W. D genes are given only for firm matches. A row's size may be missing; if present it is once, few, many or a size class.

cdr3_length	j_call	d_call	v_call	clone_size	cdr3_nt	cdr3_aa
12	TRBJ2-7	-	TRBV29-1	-	TGCAGCGTTCGTGACAGCTCCTACGAGCAGTACTTC	CSVRDSSYEQYF
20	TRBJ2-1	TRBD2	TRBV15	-	TGTGCCACCAGCAGAGATCCGGGGCTAGCGGGACTAAGCTCCTACAATGAGCAGTTCTTC	CATSRDPGLAGLSSYNEQFF
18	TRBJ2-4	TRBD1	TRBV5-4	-	TGTGCCAGCAGCTCCGGAACGACAGGGGGCTTTTCCAAAAACATTCAGTACTTC	CASSSGTTGGFSKNIQYF
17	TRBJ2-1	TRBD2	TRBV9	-	TGTGCCAGCAGCGTAGACCCTAGCGGGAGGGCCGGTAATGAGCAGTTCTTC	CASSVDPSGRAGNEQFF
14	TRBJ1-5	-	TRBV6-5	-	TGTGCCACCTACCCCCAGGGATGGGGTCAGCCCCAGCATTTT	CATYPQGWGQPQHF
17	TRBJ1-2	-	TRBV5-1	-	TGCGCCAGCAGCTCGTTGGTGGCGGGAGGCGGTGGCTCGGGCTACACCTTC	CASSSLVAGGGGSGYTF
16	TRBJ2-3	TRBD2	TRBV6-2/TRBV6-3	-	TGTGCCAGCAGTTACCTACTAGCGGTGGTGGAAGATACGCAGTATTTT	CASSYLLAVVEDTQYF
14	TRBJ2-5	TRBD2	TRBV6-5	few	TGTGCCAGTATCCAAGCCAGCGGGGGGAAAACCCAGTACTTC	CASIQASGGKTQYF
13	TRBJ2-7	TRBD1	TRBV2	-	TGTGCCAGCACCGGGACAGGGGACTACGAGCAGTACTTC	CASTGTGDYEQYF
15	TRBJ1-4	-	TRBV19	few	TGTGCCAGTAGTTGGTCGACAGGCCTTAATGAAAAACTGTTTTTT	CASSWSTGLNEKLFF
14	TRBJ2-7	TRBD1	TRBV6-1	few	TGTGCCAGCAGTGATCTGGACAGGGGCTACGAGCAGTACTTC	CASSDLDRGYEQYF
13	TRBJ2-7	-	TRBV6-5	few	TGTGCCAGCATTGGGGTGGGGCAAGGGGAGCAGTACTTC	CASIGVGQGEQYF
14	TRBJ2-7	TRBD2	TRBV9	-	TGTGCCAGCAGCCCGGGGGGGACCACCTACGAGCAGTACTTC	CASSPGGTTYEQYF
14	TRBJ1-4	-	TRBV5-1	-	TGCGCCAGCAGCTTGGGACAGCTCAATGAAAAACTGTTTTTT	CASSLGQLNEKLFF
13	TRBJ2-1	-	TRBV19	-	TGTGCCAGTAGTTCCCACAACAGGGATCGGGTGTTCTTC	CASSSHNRDRVFF
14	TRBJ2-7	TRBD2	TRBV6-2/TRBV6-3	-	TGTGCCAGCGGCCGACCGGGGGGTAGCTACGAGCAGTACTTC	CASGRPGGSYEQYF
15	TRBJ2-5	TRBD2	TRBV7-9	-	TGTGCCAGCAGCTTACCTCTAGCGGTCCAAGAGACCCAGTACTTC	CASSLPLAVQETQYF
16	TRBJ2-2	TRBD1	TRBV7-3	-	TGTGCCAGCAGCCTGTTTGGGACAGGGGACACCGGGGAGCTGTTTTTT	CASSLFGTGDTGELFF
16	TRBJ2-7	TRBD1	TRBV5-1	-	TGCGCCAGCAGCTTGGGACCGGGACAGGGGGCGTACGAGCAGTACTTC	CASSLGPGQGAYEQYF
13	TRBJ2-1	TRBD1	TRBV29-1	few	TGCAGCGTCCCCGGGACAGACTACAATGAGCAGTTCTTC	CSVPGTDYNEQFF
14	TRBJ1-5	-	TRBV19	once	TGTGCCAGTAGTATTGGCGGGGACAATCAGCCCCAGCATTTT	CASSIGGDNQPQHF
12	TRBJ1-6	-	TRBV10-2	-	TGCGCCAGCAGTGACAATAATTCACCCCTCCACTTT	CASSDNNSPLHF
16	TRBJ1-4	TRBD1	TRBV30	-	TGTGCCTGGAGCCCCATTCCGGGACAGGGCTCTGAAAAACTGTTTTTT	CAWSPIPGQGSEKLFF
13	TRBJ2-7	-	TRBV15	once	TGTGCCACCCGGCGTGCAGGCAGCTACGAGCAGTACTTC	CATRRAGSYEQYF
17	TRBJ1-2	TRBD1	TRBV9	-	TGTGCCAGCAGCGTAGATCGGAGGACAGGGGAGAACTATGGCTACACCTTC	CASSVDRRTGENYGYTF
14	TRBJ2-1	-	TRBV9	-	TGTGCCAGCAGCCCCCGACAATTCGACGATGAGCAGTTCTTC	CASSPRQFDDEQFF
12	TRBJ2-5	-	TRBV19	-	TGTGCCAGTAGTAACCCCCGGGAGACCCAGTACTTC	CASSNPRETQYF
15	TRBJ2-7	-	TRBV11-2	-	TGTGCCAGCAGCTTAGTTTTGGGCACCTCCTACGAGCAGTACTTC	CASSLVLGTSYEQYF
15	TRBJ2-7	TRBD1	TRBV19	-	TGTGCCAGTAGTCCCCGGGACAGAGGAGTGAGGGAGCAGTACTTC	CASSPRDRGVREQYF
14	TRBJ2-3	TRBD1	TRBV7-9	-	TGTGCCAGCAGCCCACTGGACAGGCCAGATACGCAGTATTTT	CASSPLDRPDTQYF
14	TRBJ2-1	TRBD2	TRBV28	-	TGTGCCAGCAGAACGGGGGGGTCCTACAATGAGCAGTTCTTC	CASRTGGSYNEQFF
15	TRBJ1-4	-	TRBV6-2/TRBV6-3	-	TGTGCCAGCAGTTACTCGGCGGCGAACAATGAAAAACTGTTTTTT	CASSYSAANNEKLFF
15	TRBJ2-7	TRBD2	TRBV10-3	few	TGTGCCATCAGTGATCGGACTAGCGGAGACTACGAGCAGTACTTC	CAISDRTSGDYEQYF
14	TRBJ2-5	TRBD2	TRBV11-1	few	TGTGCCAGCAGCCCGCGGGGGGGGGCAGAGACCCAGTACTTC	CASSPRGGAETQYF